Listed below are T cell receptor beta chains from one sample, sequenced in a study of PD-L1 blockade in urothelial cancer. The assay was immunoSEQ multiplex PCR, and TCRdb's table has in-frame clones only and misses some. The sample includes 35,000 to 45,000 clones, 75% to 90% of them seen just once. The specimen comprised PBMCs, sampled around atezolizumab (anti-PD-L1) treatment. The receptor source for this set is a middle-aged man with urothelial cancer. CDR3s include the opening cysteine and the closing phenylalanine or tryptophan. A D gene is named only where the DNA matches it firmly. Only part of the rows carry a size: once, few, many, or a class if the clone is expanded.

size: NA
D: TRBD1
J: TRBJ2-1
V: TRBV19
DNA: TGTGCCAGTAGTATCCGGGACAGCCACAATGAGCAGTTCTTC
CDR3: CASSIRDSHNEQFF

size: NA
D: NA
J: TRBJ2-3
V: TRBV11-2
DNA: TGTGCCAGCAGCTACCCGGGGGGCACAGATACGCAGTATTTT
CDR3: CASSYPGGTDTQYF

size: NA
D: TRBD2
J: TRBJ2-3
V: TRBV30
DNA: TGTGCCTGGAGTCCAGGACTAGCGGGCTCCACAGATACGCAGTATTTT
CDR3: CAWSPGLAGSTDTQYF

size: NA
D: NA
J: TRBJ2-3
V: TRBV4-3
DNA: TGCGCCAGCAGCCAATCAGTAAGAGATACGCAGTATTTT
CDR3: CASSQSVRDTQYF

size: NA
D: TRBD1
J: TRBJ2-7
V: TRBV5-4
DNA: TGTGCCAGCAGCGCCTCTGACAGGGGCGGCTACGAGCAGTACTTC
CDR3: CASSASDRGGYEQYF

size: NA
D: TRBD2
J: TRBJ2-5
V: TRBV7-2
DNA: TGTGCCAGCAGCTTTGGGGGAGGGCCCCAGTACTTC
CDR3: CASSFGGGPQYF

size: NA
D: TRBD2
J: TRBJ2-3
V: TRBV9
DNA: TGTGCCAGCAGCGTAGTGGGGACTAGCGGGAAAGTAGATACGCAGTATTTT
CDR3: CASSVVGTSGKVDTQYF

size: once
D: TRBD1
J: TRBJ2-6
V: TRBV11-2
DNA: TGTGCCAGCAGCTTATTACGGGGGACAGGCGCCAACGTCCTGACTTTC
CDR3: CASSLLRGTGANVLTF

size: once
D: NA
J: TRBJ2-1
V: TRBV18
DNA: TGTGCCAGCTCACTGGGGAGCTCCAGGTACAATGAGCAGTTCTTC
CDR3: CASSLGSSRYNEQFF

size: NA
D: TRBD2
J: TRBJ2-3
V: TRBV5-6
DNA: TGTGCCAGCAGCCTGGGACTAGATAATACAGATACGCAGTATTTT
CDR3: CASSLGLDNTDTQYF

size: NA
D: TRBD1
J: TRBJ1-2
V: TRBV14
DNA: TGTGCCAGCAAACCTGGCGGGACAGACTATGGCTACACCTTC
CDR3: CASKPGGTDYGYTF